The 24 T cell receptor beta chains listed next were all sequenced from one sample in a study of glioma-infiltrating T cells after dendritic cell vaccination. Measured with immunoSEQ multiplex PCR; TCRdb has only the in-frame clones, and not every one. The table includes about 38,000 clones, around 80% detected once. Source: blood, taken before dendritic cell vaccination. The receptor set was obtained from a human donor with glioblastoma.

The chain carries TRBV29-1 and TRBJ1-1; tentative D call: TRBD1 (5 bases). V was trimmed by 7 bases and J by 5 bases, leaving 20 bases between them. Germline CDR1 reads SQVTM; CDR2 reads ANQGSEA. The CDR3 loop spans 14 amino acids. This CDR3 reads CSAYGGGWQTEAFF. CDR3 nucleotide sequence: TGCAGCGCCTACGGCGGGGGTTGGCAGACTGAAGCTTTCTTT.

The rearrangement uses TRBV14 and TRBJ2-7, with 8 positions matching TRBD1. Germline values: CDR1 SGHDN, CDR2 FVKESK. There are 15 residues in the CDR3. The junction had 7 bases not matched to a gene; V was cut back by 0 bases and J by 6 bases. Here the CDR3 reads CASSQEFQGAGEQYF. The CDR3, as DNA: TGTGCCAGCAGCCAAGAGTTCCAGGGGGCAGGCGAGCAGTACTTC.

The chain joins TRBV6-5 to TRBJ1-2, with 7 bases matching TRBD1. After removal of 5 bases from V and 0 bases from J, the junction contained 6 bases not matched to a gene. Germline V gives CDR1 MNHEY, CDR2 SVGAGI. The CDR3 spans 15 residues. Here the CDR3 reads CASSAGGTANYGYTF. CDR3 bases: TGTGCCAGCAGTGCCGGAGGGACAGCTAACTATGGCTACACCTTC.

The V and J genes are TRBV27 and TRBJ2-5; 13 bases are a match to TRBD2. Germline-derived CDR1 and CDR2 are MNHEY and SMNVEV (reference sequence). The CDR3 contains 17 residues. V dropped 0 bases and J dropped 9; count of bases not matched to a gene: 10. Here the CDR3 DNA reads TGTGCCAGCAGTTTATCGACTAGCGGGGGGCCCTTTGGAGCCCAGTACTTC. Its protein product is CASSLSTSGGPFGAQYF.

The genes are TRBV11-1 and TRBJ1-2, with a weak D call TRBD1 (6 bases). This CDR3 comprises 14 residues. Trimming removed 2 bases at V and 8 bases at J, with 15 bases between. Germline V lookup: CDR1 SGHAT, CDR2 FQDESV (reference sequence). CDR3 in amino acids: CASSLIGQTSGYTF. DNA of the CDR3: TGTGCCAGCAGCTTAATTGGACAGACATCAGGCTACACCTTC.

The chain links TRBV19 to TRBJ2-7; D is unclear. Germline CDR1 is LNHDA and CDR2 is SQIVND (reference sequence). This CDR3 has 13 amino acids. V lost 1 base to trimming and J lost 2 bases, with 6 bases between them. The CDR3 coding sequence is TGTGCCAGTAGTATAGGGTTAGCCTACGAGCAGTACTTC. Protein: CASSIGLAYEQYF.

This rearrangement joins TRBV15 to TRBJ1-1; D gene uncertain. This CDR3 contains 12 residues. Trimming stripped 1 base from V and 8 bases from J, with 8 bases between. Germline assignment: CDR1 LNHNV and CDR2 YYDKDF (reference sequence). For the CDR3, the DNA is TGTGCCACCAGCAGAGGAGAGTTAGAAGCTTTCTTT. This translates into CATSRGELEAFF.

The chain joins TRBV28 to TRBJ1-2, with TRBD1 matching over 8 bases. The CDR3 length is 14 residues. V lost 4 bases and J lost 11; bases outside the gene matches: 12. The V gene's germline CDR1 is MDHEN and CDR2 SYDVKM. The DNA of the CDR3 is TGTGCCAGCAGTTCCCCGGGACAGGCGGATATTTACACCTTC. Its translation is CASSSPGQADIYTF.

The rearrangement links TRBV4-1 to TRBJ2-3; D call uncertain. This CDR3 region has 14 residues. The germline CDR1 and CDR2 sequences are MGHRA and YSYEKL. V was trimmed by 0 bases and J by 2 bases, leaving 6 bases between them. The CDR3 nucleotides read TGCGCCAGCAGCCAAGATCTTTTCACAGATACGCAGTATTTT. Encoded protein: CASSQDLFTDTQYF.

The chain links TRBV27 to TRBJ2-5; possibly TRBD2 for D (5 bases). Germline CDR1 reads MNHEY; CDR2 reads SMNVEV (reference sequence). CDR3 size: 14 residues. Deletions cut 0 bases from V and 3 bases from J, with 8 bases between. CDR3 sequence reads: CASSLSTREETQYF. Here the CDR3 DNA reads TGTGCCAGCAGTTTATCGACGCGGGAAGAGACCCAGTACTTC.

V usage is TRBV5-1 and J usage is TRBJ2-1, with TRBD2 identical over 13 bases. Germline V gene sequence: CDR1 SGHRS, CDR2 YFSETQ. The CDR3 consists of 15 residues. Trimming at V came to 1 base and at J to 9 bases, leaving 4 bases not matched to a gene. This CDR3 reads CASSLTSGGAPEQFF. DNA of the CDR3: TGCGCCAGCAGCTTGACTAGCGGGGGGGCCCCTGAGCAGTTCTTC.

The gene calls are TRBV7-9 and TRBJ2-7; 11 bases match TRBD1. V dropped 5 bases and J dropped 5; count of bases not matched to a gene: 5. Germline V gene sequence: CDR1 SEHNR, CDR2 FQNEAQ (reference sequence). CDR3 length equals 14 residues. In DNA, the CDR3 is TGTGCCAGCAGCCCGGGACAGGGGGTCCACGAGCAGTACTTC. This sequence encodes CASSPGQGVHEQYF.

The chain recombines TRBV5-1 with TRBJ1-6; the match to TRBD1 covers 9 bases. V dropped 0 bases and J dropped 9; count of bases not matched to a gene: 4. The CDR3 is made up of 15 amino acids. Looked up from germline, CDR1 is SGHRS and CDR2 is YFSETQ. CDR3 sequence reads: CASSLGTGVGSPLHF. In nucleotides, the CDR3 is TGCGCCAGCAGCTTGGGGACAGGGGTAGGTTCACCCCTCCACTTT.

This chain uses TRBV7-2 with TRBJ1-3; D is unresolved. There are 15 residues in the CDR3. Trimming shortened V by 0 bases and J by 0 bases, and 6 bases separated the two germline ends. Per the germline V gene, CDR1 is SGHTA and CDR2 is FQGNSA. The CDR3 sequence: CASSLAGASGNTIYF. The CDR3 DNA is TGTGCCAGCAGCTTAGCAGGAGCCTCTGGAAACACCATATATTTT.

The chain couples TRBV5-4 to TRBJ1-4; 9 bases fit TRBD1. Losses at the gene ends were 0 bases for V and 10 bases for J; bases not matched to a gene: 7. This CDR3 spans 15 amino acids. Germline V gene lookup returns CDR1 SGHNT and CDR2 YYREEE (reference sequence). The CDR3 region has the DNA TGTGCCAGCAGCTTGGAACAGGGGGCGTTCGGAAAACTGTTTTTT. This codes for CASSLEQGAFGKLFF.

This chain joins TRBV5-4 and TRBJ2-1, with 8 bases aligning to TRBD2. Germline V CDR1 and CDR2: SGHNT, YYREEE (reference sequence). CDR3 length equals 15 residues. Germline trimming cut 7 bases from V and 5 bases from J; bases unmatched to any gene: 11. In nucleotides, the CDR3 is TGTGCCAGCGTCACTCGGGCGGGGGGTGACAATGAGCAGTTCTTC. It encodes CASVTRAGGDNEQFF.

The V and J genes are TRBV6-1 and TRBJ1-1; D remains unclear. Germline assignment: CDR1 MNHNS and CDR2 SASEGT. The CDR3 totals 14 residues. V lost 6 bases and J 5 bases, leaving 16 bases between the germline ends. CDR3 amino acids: CASSKTQDSTEAFF. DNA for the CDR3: TGTGCCAGCAGCAAAACACAAGATTCGACTGAAGCTTTCTTT.

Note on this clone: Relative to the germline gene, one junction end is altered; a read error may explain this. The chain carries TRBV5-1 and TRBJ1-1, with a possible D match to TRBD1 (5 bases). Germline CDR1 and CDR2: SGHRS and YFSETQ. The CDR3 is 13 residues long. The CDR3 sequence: CASGFDRNTEAFF. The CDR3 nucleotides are TGCGCCAGCGGCTTTGACAGGAACACTGAAGCTTTCTTT.

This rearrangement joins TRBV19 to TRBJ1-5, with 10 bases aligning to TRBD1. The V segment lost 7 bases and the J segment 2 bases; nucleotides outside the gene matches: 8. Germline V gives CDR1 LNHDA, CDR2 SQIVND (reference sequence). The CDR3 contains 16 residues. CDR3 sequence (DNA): TGTGCCAGTACCCCCGACAGGGGGCTTGGCAATCAGCCCCAGCATTTT. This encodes CASTPDRGLGNQPQHF.

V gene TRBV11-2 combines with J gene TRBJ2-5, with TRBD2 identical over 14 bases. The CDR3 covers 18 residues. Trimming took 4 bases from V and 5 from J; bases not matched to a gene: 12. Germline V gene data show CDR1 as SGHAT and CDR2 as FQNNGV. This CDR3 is CASSSPTSGTSGGETQYF. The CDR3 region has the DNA TGTGCCAGCAGCTCCCCTACCTCCGGGACTAGCGGGGGTGAGACCCAGTACTTC.

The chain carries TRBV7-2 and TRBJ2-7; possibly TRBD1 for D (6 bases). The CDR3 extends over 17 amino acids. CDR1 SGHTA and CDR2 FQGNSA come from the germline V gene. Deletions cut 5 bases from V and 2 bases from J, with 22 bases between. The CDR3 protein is CASSTWVGYRDPYEQYF. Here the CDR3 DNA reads TGTGCCAGCAGCACCTGGGTGGGATACAGGGACCCCTACGAGCAGTACTTC.

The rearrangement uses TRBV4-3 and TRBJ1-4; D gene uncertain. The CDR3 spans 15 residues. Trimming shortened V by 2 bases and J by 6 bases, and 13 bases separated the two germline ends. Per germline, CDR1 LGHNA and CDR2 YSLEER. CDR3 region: CASSQYPIGDEKLFF. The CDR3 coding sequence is TGCGCCAGCAGCCAATACCCTATCGGGGATGAAAAACTGTTTTTT.

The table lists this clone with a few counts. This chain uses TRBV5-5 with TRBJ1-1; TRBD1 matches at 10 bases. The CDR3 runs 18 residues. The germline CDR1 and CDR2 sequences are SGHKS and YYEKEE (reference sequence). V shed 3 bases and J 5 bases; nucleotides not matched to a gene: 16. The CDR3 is CASSSPGQGSFAFTEAFF. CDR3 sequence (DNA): TGTGCCAGCAGCTCCCCGGGACAGGGGAGTTTTGCTTTTACTGAAGCTTTCTTT.

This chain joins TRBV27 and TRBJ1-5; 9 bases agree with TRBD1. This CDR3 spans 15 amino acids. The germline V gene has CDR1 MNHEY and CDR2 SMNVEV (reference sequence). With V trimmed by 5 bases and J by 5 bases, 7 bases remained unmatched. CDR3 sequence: CASSPGQGSYQPQHF. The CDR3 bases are TGTGCCAGCAGTCCGGGACAGGGTTCTTATCAGCCCCAGCATTTT.